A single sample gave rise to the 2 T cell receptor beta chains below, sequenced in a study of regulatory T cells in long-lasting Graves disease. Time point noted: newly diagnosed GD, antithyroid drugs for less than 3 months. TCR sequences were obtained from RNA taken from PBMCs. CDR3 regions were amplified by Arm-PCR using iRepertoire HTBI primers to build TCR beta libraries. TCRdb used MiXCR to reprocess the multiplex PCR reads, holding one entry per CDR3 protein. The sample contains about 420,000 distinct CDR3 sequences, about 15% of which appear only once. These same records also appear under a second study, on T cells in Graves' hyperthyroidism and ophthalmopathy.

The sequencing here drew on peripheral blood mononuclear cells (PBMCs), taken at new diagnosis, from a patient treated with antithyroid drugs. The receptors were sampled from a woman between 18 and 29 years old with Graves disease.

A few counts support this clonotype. CDR3 region: CATSSLAGGHNEQFF. The CDR3 nucleotides are TGTGCCACCAGCTCACTAGCGGGCGGTCACAATGAGCAGTTCTTC. This rearrangement joins TRBV24-1 to TRBJ2-1, with TRBD2 matching over 9 bases. This CDR3 has 15 residues. Per germline, CDR1 KGHDR and CDR2 SFDVKD. The trim removed 7 bases at V and 5 bases at J, leaving 8 bases unmatched.

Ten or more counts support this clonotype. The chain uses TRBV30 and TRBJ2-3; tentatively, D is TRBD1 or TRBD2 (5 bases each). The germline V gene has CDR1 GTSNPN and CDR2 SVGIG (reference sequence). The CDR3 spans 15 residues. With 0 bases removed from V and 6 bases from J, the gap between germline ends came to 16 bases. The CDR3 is CAWSVRTGRGDTQYF. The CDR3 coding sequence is TGTGCCTGGAGTGTAAGGACGGGACGCGGTGATACGCAGTATTTT.